This T cell receptor beta chain was documented in a study of siplizumab effects on memory and regulatory T cells. V was trimmed by 5 bases and J by 2 bases, leaving 1 base between them. Looked up from germline, CDR1 is MNHEY and CDR2 is SMNVEV (reference sequence). The CDR3 totals 10 residues. This table comes from immunoSEQ multiplex PCR, and its TCRdb copy is limited to in-frame clones, with some not included. The sample lists about 100,000 clones, 90% to 95% occurring once. Regarding this clone: The target antigen is unknown.

Findings and limits, study-wide: Siplizumab significantly reduced alloreactive sequences traceable to unstimulated CD4+ memory cells.

The sample was Tregs sorted from blood. This sequence was found in a human donor in good health. The chain uses TRBV27 and TRBJ2-7; no clear D. The CDR3 protein is CASSAYEQYF. CDR3 in DNA: TGTGCCAGCAGTGCCTACGAGCAGTACTTC.